The 31 T cell receptor beta chains below come from one sample, sequenced in a study of neurological immune-mediated disorders. One entry per CDR3 protein results from TCRdb running MiXCR on the 5' RACE reads. The sample yields over 65,000 distinct CDR3 sequences, 2.6% seen once. What was sequenced was PBMCs. The source is a woman under 40 with multiple sclerosis.

This clonotype appeared many times. V gene TRBV10-3 combines with J gene TRBJ1-1; D perhaps matches TRBD1 (6 bases). Trimming took off 9 bases at V and 2 bases at J, with 10 bases between the two ends. CDR1 is ENHRY and CDR2 is SYGVKD in the germline V gene. This CDR3 region has 12 residues. This chain's CDR3 is CAIRQANTEAFF. The CDR3 region has the DNA TGTGCCATTCGACAGGCTAACACTGAAGCTTTCTTT.

There are many counts of this clonotype. This rearrangement joins TRBV7-8 to TRBJ2-2; TRBD2 is a possible D gene (6 bases). This CDR3 contains 15 residues. The germline gives CDR1 SGHVS, CDR2 FQNEAQ. V was clipped by 0 bases and J by 6 bases, with 11 bases between them. CDR3 DNA sequence: TGTGCCAGCAGCTTAGCGAGCGGCGGGGCCGGGGAGCTGTTTTTT. It yields the protein CASSLASGGAGELFF.

This clonotype was seen ten or more times. This sequence joins TRBV20-1 and TRBJ2-2; tentatively, D is TRBD1 (5 bases). Germline V gene data show CDR1 as DFQATT and CDR2 as SNEGSKA (reference sequence). V dropped 6 bases and J dropped 4 bases, with 21 bases sitting between them. This CDR3 is 16 amino acids long. CDR3 DNA: TGCAGTGCCAAACCTCCAGGGCTTATGGGCACCGGGGAGCTGTTTTTT. This sequence encodes CSAKPPGLMGTGELFF.

This clonotype has at least ten counts. V usage is TRBV6-5 and J usage is TRBJ2-7; TRBD2 might be the D (7 bases). The CDR3 sequence is 13 residues long. Germline V gene lookup returns CDR1 MNHEY and CDR2 SVGAGI. Trimming left V 2 bases short and J 7 bases short, with 12 bases between. CDR3 sequence: CASSYISGTEQYF. The CDR3 DNA reads TGTGCCAGCAGTTACATCAGCGGGACAGAGCAGTACTTC.

This clonotype was counted ten times or more. The chain is built from TRBV29-1 and TRBJ2-7; tentative D call: TRBD1 (5 bases). Germline V gives CDR1 SQVTM, CDR2 ANQGSEA. The CDR3 is made up of 11 amino acids. Trimming cost V 4 bases and J 2 bases, with 6 bases left between them. The CDR3 reads CSVGQPYEQYF. CDR3 nucleotides: TGCAGCGTTGGACAGCCCTACGAGCAGTACTTC.

V gene TRBV4-3 combines with J gene TRBJ1-2; unclear D gene. The CDR3 extends over 14 amino acids. Trimming removed 1 base at V and 2 bases at J, with 8 bases between. Germline V gene sequence: CDR1 LGHNA, CDR2 YSLEER. CDR3 sequence reads: CASSQGSRNYGYTF. Written as DNA, the CDR3 is TGCGCCAGCAGCCAAGGGTCCAGGAACTATGGCTACACCTTC.

The sample holds many counts of this clonotype. The rearrangement joins TRBV20-1 to TRBJ1-4; 7 positions match TRBD1. Germline CDR1 reads DFQATT; CDR2 reads SNEGSKA (reference sequence). CDR3 size: 14 residues. V shed 1 base and J 5 bases; nucleotides not matched to a gene: 4. The CDR3 sequence: CSARAGTANEKLFF. The DNA of the CDR3 is TGCAGTGCTAGAGCGGGGACAGCGAATGAAAAACTGTTTTTT.

This clonotype was seen at least ten times. This chain connects TRBV12-3 or TRBV12-4 to TRBJ1-1; D uncertain. The CDR3 is 13 amino acids. V was pared by 5 bases and J by 8 bases, with 15 bases between. The CDR3: CASSPDRLAEAFF. CDR3 nucleotide sequence: TGTGCCAGCAGTCCAGATAGACTTGCCGAAGCTTTCTTT.

The chain couples TRBV24-1 to TRBJ1-3, with 10 bases that match TRBD1. The germline CDR1 and CDR2 sequences are KGHDR and SFDVKD. This CDR3 comprises 16 residues. J lost 12 bases, V lost 2 bases, and 12 bases had no gene match. CDR3 amino acids: CATSDSGTGDGKNIYF. The CDR3 bases are TGTGCCACCAGTGATTCCGGGACAGGGGACGGAAAAAACATATATTTT.

In this sample, this clonotype turned up many times. This chain joins TRBV6-5 and TRBJ1-6; 7 nucleotides agree with TRBD1. Trimming cost V 2 bases and J 0 bases; bases outside gene matches: 7. The V gene's germline CDR1 is MNHEY and CDR2 SVGAGI. The CDR3 totals 18 residues. CDR3 residues: CASSYREGASSYNSPLHF. The DNA for the CDR3 is TGTGCCAGCAGTTACCGAGAGGGGGCCTCCTCCTATAATTCACCCCTCCACTTT.

This clonotype has more than one count but fewer than ten. It may be a read error: a sequence one base away is much more abundant. The rearrangement links TRBV7-2 to TRBJ2-5, with D possibly being TRBD2 (6 bases). The germline V gene encodes CDR1 SGHTA and CDR2 FQGNSA. The CDR3 length is 14 residues. CDR3 coding DNA: TGTGCCAGCAGCTTAGGACGGGGGATGGAGAACCAGTACTTC. Amino acids: CASSLGRGMENQYF. Combining the CDR3 with reference TRBV7-2 and TRBJ2-5 gives the whole variable domain GAGVSQSPSNKVTEKGKDVELRCDPISGHTALYWYRQSLGQGLEFLIYFQGNSAPDKSGLPSDRFSAERTGGSVSTLTIQRTQQEDSAVYLCASSLGRGMENQYFGPGTRLLVL.

This clonotype was seen ten or more times. The V call is TRBV27, the J call TRBJ2-1; D is undetermined. CDR1 and CDR2 (germline): MNHEY, SMNVEV (reference sequence). Between the trimmed V and J ends, which lost 7 bases and 0 bases, there was a span of 13 bases. The length of the CDR3 is 15 residues. CDR3 amino acids: CASTALASSYNEQFF. In DNA, the CDR3 is TGTGCCAGCACCGCTTTAGCCAGCTCCTACAATGAGCAGTTCTTC.

This clonotype came up many times. J is TRBJ1-4 and V is TRBV11-3; D unclear. The CDR3 runs 14 residues. Trimming removed 3 bases at V and 3 bases at J, with 8 bases between. Germline values: CDR1 SGHNT, CDR2 YENEEA. The CDR3 DNA sequence: TGTGCCAGCAGCTTCTCGGGGTCTAATGAAAAACTGTTTTTT. Translation: CASSFSGSNEKLFF. Variable domain in full (rest from reference TRBV11-3 and TRBJ1-4): EAGVVQSPRYKIIEKKQPVAFWCNPISGHNTLYWYLQNLGQGPELLIRYENEEAVDDSQLPKDRFSAERLKGVDSTLKIQPAELGDSAVYLCASSFSGSNEKLFFGSGTQLSVL.

There are many counts of this clonotype. This rearrangement joins TRBV12-3 or TRBV12-4 to TRBJ2-3; D gene unclear. Trimming removed 7 bases at V and 2 bases at J, with 13 bases between. The CDR3 length is 14 residues. The CDR3 protein is CASTLSEATDTQYF. The CDR3 DNA reads TGTGCCAGCACCCTGAGCGAGGCCACAGATACGCAGTATTTT.

In this sample, this clonotype turned up many times. The V and J genes are TRBV9 and TRBJ2-7, with D perhaps matching TRBD1 (6 bases). Germline V gives CDR1 SGDLS, CDR2 YYNGEE. The CDR3 spans 15 residues. Trimming took 0 bases from V and 2 from J, leaving 12 bases between them. CDR3 nucleotides: TGTGCCAGCAGCGTAGGGCAGGGGTCCCCCTACGAGCAGTACTTC. Its translation is CASSVGQGSPYEQYF.

This chain connects TRBV20-1 to TRBJ1-4; 9 bases align to TRBD1. V was clipped by 3 bases and J by 8 bases; unmatched bases: 7. The germline V gene has CDR1 DFQATT and CDR2 SNEGSKA (reference sequence). The CDR3 length is 14 residues. The CDR3 spells CSASGRQGGEKLFF. CDR3 coding DNA: TGCAGTGCTAGCGGCCGACAGGGGGGGGAAAAACTGTTTTTT.

This clonotype has at least ten counts. The rearrangement uses TRBV5-6 and TRBJ2-7; D not certain. V lost 4 bases and J 6 bases, leaving 17 bases between the germline ends. From germline, CDR1 is SGHDT and CDR2 YYEEEE. The CDR3 totals 14 residues. Here the CDR3 DNA reads TGTGCCAGCAGCCCCGGACCCCCTTTGGGCGAGCAGTACTTC. Translated: CASSPGPPLGEQYF.

This clonotype was observed at least ten times. This chain links TRBV5-4 with TRBJ2-3, with D uncertain. The germline V gene encodes CDR1 SGHNT and CDR2 YYREEE (reference sequence). This CDR3 has 13 residues. Trimming stripped 4 bases from V and 2 bases from J, with 8 bases between. CDR3 protein: CASSGKITDTQYF. The CDR3 coding sequence is TGTGCCAGCAGCGGAAAAATCACAGATACGCAGTATTTT. Together with reference TRBV5-4 and TRBJ2-3, the CDR3 gives the full variable domain: ETGVTQSPTHLIKTRGQQVTLRCSSQSGHNTVSWYQQALGQGPQFIFQYYREEENGRGNFPPRFSGLQFPNYSSELNVNALELDDSALYLCASSGKITDTQYFGPGTRLTVL.

This clonotype was seen repeatedly, ten times or more. The V gene is TRBV7-9, the J gene TRBJ1-6; D may be TRBD1 (5 bases). V was pared by 2 bases and J by 6 bases, with 8 bases between. The CDR3 has 14 residues. Germline assignment: CDR1 SEHNR and CDR2 FQNEAQ (reference sequence). The CDR3 region has the DNA TGTGCCAGCAGCTTATTCGACAGTAATTCACCCCTCCACTTT. Its protein product is CASSLFDSNSPLHF.

This clonotype was seen repeatedly, ten times or more. The chain carries TRBV6-2 or TRBV6-3 and TRBJ2-1; D remains ambiguous. The V end was cut by 2 bases, the J end by 6 bases, with 17 bases between. Germline values: CDR1 MNHEY, CDR2 SVGEGT. The CDR3 totals 16 residues. The CDR3 bases are TGTGCCAGCAGTTACGACCCAGGAGACCCATCCAATGAGCAGTTCTTC. This translates into CASSYDPGDPSNEQFF.

This clonotype was seen ten or more times. The chain employs TRBV5-1 and TRBJ1-5, with TRBD1 matching over 8 bases. The V gene end was trimmed by 2 bases and the J gene end by 4 bases; junction bases not matched to a gene: 5. CDR3 size: 15 residues. Germline V CDR1 and CDR2: SGHRS, YFSETQ. CDR3: CASSFAGQDNQPQHF. DNA for the CDR3: TGCGCCAGCAGCTTTGCGGGACAGGATAATCAGCCCCAGCATTTT.

This clonotype was detected many times. The chain recombines TRBV12-3 or TRBV12-4 with TRBJ2-1; the match to TRBD2 covers 9 bases. CDR3 length: 18 amino acids. Germline trimming cut 2 bases from V and 6 bases from J; bases unmatched to any gene: 14. The CDR3 DNA follows: TGTGCCAGCAGTTTAAGTAAGATAGCGGGAGTAGTTTGCAATGAGCAGTTCTTC. Protein sequence: CASSLSKIAGVVCNEQFF.

This clonotype was counted at least ten times. The genes are TRBV3-1 and TRBJ2-7; 7 nucleotides match TRBD1. Losses at the gene ends were 1 base for V and 2 bases for J; bases not matched to a gene: 5. Germline values: CDR1 LGHDT, CDR2 YNNKEL (reference sequence). This CDR3 spans 15 amino acids. This CDR3 is CASSQVDRLTYEQYF. In DNA form, the CDR3 reads TGTGCCAGCAGCCAAGTGGACAGGCTAACCTACGAGCAGTACTTC.

In this sample, this clonotype turned up many times. J is TRBJ2-2 and V is TRBV20-1; a weak D match, TRBD2 (5 bases). The ends were cut back, 1 base at V and 3 bases at J, with 9 bases in the middle. There are 14 residues in the CDR3. CDR1 DFQATT and CDR2 SNEGSKA come from the germline V gene (reference sequence). The CDR3 region is CSARGRRDTGELFF. The CDR3 region has the DNA TGCAGTGCTAGAGGTCGGCGGGACACCGGGGAGCTGTTTTTT.

In this sample, this clonotype turned up many times. The chain links TRBV6-5 to TRBJ2-3; D could derive from TRBD1 or TRBD2 (5 bases each). This CDR3 has 14 residues. Trimming left V 0 bases short and J 2 bases short, with 6 bases between. The germline gives CDR1 MNHEY, CDR2 SVGAGI. The CDR3 loop is CASSYSGVTDTQYF. The CDR3 nucleotides are TGTGCCAGCAGTTACTCGGGGGTCACAGATACGCAGTATTTT.

This clonotype showed up many times. Here the CDR3 DNA reads TGTGCCAGCAGCTTGGCCCACACAGATACGCAGTATTTT. Its protein is CASSLAHTDTQYF. This sequence joins TRBV7-8 and TRBJ2-3, with D uncertain. V was shortened by 3 bases and J by 2 bases, with 6 bases between the two germline ends. The CDR3 is 13 amino acids. Germline CDR1 and CDR2: SGHVS and FQNEAQ.

This clonotype appeared many times. V usage is TRBV5-1 and J usage is TRBJ2-1; a weak D match, TRBD2 (6 bases). Trimming stripped 4 bases from V and 2 bases from J, with 16 bases between. This CDR3 region has 16 residues. Germline V lookup: CDR1 SGHRS, CDR2 YFSETQ. The CDR3 sequence is CASSQPGLGTYNEQFF. DNA for the CDR3: TGCGCCAGCAGCCAACCGGGACTTGGAACCTACAATGAGCAGTTCTTC.

This clonotype was detected ten times or more. The chain employs TRBV7-2 and TRBJ2-7; D gene uncertain. V lost 2 bases and J lost 1, with 6 bases in between. The germline gives CDR1 SGHTA, CDR2 FQGNSA. The CDR3 length is 13 residues. CDR3 sequence (DNA): TGTGCCAGCAGCTTACCTCTATCCTACGAGCAGTACTTC. Protein: CASSLPLSYEQYF. Combining the CDR3 with reference TRBV7-2 and TRBJ2-7 gives the whole variable domain GAGVSQSPSNKVTEKGKDVELRCDPISGHTALYWYRQSLGQGLEFLIYFQGNSAPDKSGLPSDRFSAERTGGSVSTLTIQRTQQEDSAVYLCASSLPLSYEQYFGPGTRLTVT.

This clonotype was recorded at least ten times. The V gene is TRBV12-3 or TRBV12-4, the J gene TRBJ2-3; 8 bases line up with TRBD2. The V gene end was trimmed by 2 bases and the J gene end by 6 bases; junction bases not matched to a gene: 7. CDR3 length: 15 amino acids. This CDR3 reads CASSLFGRDADTQYF. The DNA of the CDR3 is TGTGCCAGCAGTTTATTCGGGAGGGACGCCGATACGCAGTATTTT.

This clonotype was seen ten or more times. The rearrangement links TRBV20-1 to TRBJ2-7; D remains ambiguous. Germline CDR1 DFQATT, CDR2 SNEGSKA (reference sequence). Trimming removed 1 base from V and 12 bases from J, with 13 bases in between. The CDR3 loop spans 11 amino acids. The CDR3 is CSARVEGSVYF. DNA for the CDR3: TGCAGTGCTAGAGTTGAAGGATCCGTGTACTTC.

This clonotype was observed at least ten times. The chain links TRBV10-3 to TRBJ2-3, with 11 bases matching TRBD1. The CDR3 totals 18 residues. The germline V gene encodes CDR1 ENHRY and CDR2 SYGVKD. V was clipped by 3 bases and J by 5 bases; unmatched bases: 13. This CDR3 is CAISEGKGQGANGDTQYF. DNA of the CDR3: TGTGCCATCAGTGAAGGCAAAGGACAGGGGGCGAACGGAGATACGCAGTATTTT.